The present entry profiles one T cell receptor (beta chain) with its context. The antigen is undetermined. This CDR3 contains 14 residues. CDR1 and CDR2 (germline): MNHEY, SVGAGI. Trimming took 6 bases from V and 3 from J, leaving 14 bases between them. Use of 60 Vbeta and 13 Jbeta primers characterized the PCR. Profiling relied on immunoSEQ multiplex PCR, and the TCRdb table lists in-frame clones only, not all of them. The table has approximately 100,000 clones, 50% to 65% seen once; the top ten hold 3.8%. These data originate in a study of cytomegalovirus exposure and HLA in healthy donors. Overall study context: A data release that came early held approximately 92 million unique TCRs from HLA-typed donors.

Overall study findings and caveats: TCR beta V- and J-gene trimming, according to a later analysis, was linked to a missense DCLRE1C variant. The study listed 164 cytomegalovirus-associated TCR beta chains.

The V call is TRBV6-5, the J call TRBJ1-1; D ambiguous. This receptor was identified in a man younger than 45 in good health and CMV-seropositive. Material: PBMCs. The CDR3 bases are TGTGCCAGCAGAGACGGGAATTCCCACACTGAAGCTTTCTTT. Protein sequence: CASRDGNSHTEAFF.